The following is a T cell receptor beta chain sequence with its context. Which antigen it targets is not known. One base away there is no much larger clone; base qualities are not given. TCRbeta CDR3 regions were amplified from genomic DNA by means of the immunoSEQ Assay, a bias-controlled multiplex PCR. As for the original processing: Nucleated cell counts per sample were estimated from amplification of reference gene primers within the assay. Sequence reads were collapsed and filtered to measure the absolute abundance of every unique TCRbeta CDR3 rearrangement. Productive Simpson clonality was computed per sample as the square root of Simpson's diversity index over productive rearrangements. This is the immuneACCESS table as TCRdb keeps it, with only in-frame sequences that have V and J called. A part of the clones is gone; compared with another copy, unresolved V genes explain less than half, and the rest is unexplained. The V and J calls and clone size come from that table; D and trimming were worked out from the DNA. Within this sample are tens of thousands of clones, with roughly 90% of them counted one time only. About 2.5% of the sample is held by the ten biggest clonotypes.

Each collaborating institution followed its own protocols to collect whole blood in K2EDTA tubes. For TCRbeta analysis, collaborators shipped samples as frozen whole blood, isolated PBMCs, or DNA extracted from either of those sample types. This entry belongs to a study of blood T cell repertoires in COVID-19 (TCRdb year 2020). Background for the entire study: Samples from collaborators originated in the United States, Italy and Spain and spanned both the acute and convalescent phases of COVID-19. The material from the prospective study consisted of cDNA or gDNA derived from T cells, B-cell-depleted T cells, or PBMCs. The dataset comprised deeply sampled blood TCRbeta repertoires from subjects exposed to, actively infected with, or recovered from COVID-19. The repertoires were made available in a free public database intended to serve as a resource for research on the immune response to SARS-CoV-2. The samples were drawn from two sources: the first 160 participants of the ongoing ImmuneRACE study, and 1,200 or so subjects contributed by 6 global collaborators. A de-identified subject ID, COVID-19 status, age in years and sex were almost always included in the sample metadata. Where HLA class I and class II types were available, the types were taken from metadata supplied by the sample provider, not from assay-based typing.

The full study reports these points: How much clinical and demographic metadata was included differed by source and by participant, and the metadata was provided uncurated.

V is pruned by 6 bases and J by 3 bases, leaving 4 bases of the junction without a gene match. The CDR3 covers 14 residues, taking in both the cysteine and the phenylalanine. Solely the CDR3 DNA is kept, with 42 bases framed from the first base. Looking up the germline V gene (reference sequence) yields CDR1 LNHDA and CDR2 SQIVND. Sequenced material: peripheral blood. Recombination connected TRBV19 to TRBJ2-5, with 10 central nucleotides matching TRBD2. This receptor was obtained from a human donor in a cohort sampled during active COVID-19. The nucleotide sequence reads as follows: TGTGCCAGTAGGGGGACTAGCGTTGAAGAGACCCAGTACTTC. It is translated as CASRGTSVEETQYF.